Listed below are T cell receptor beta chains from one sample, sequenced in a study of T-cell memory formation after mild COVID-19. TCRdb independently ran MiXCR on the 5' RACE reads; one entry per CDR3 protein. The sample has 120,000 or so distinct CDR3 sequences; about a sixth are singletons. Sequenced input: PBMCs or a T cell subset sorted from them (not recorded which). These receptors originate from a man aged 18 to 30 who had mild COVID-19 (a few samples of this study predate the infection). Cell type and time point are not known. Both conserved end residues are part of each CDR3. D genes are given only for firm matches. Clone size, where shown, is once, few, many, or a class for clones that have expanded.

j_call v_call d_call clone_size cdr3_nt cdr3_aa
TRBJ2-1 TRBV6-1 NA NA TGTGCCAGCAGTGAAGCGCTGGACATGCCAGAGGGCTTC CASSEALDMPEGF
TRBJ1-2 TRBV5-1 TRBD1 few TGCGCCAGCAGCTCTGACAGGGGACACTATGGCTACACCTTC CASSSDRGHYGYTF
TRBJ2-7 TRBV7-2 NA NA TGTGCCAGCAGCCCGCGGGGACGAGCGGCCTACGAGCAGTACTTC CASSPRGRAAYEQYF
TRBJ1-2 TRBV10-3 TRBD1 few TGTGCCATCAGCCGACAGGGGATAGCTAACTATGGCTACACCTTC CAISRQGIANYGYTF
TRBJ2-2 TRBV2 TRBD1 NA TGTGCCAGCAGTGAAAGGCAGGGGGCCTTGGCCGGGGAGCTGTTTTTT CASSERQGALAGELFF
TRBJ2-5 TRBV7-2 NA few TGTGCCAGCAGCCCTCGGGGGAACCAAGAGACCCAGTACTTC CASSPRGNQETQYF
TRBJ2-1 TRBV4-2 NA NA TGTGCCAGCAGCCAAGATCCGGCTAGCCACCTAAATGAGCAGTTCTTC CASSQDPASHLNEQFF
TRBJ1-5 TRBV7-2 TRBD1 NA TGTGCCAGCAGCCGACAGGGGCCTGTTCAGCCCCAGCATTTT CASSRQGPVQPQHF
TRBJ2-5 TRBV24-1 NA NA TGTGCCACCAGTGGGAGGGGTCTACCGGAGACCCAGTACTTC CATSGRGLPETQYF
TRBJ2-2 TRBV4-1 TRBD2 few TGCGCCAGCAGCCACGGGGGGGCCGTCACCGGGGAGCTGTTTTTT CASSHGGAVTGELFF
TRBJ1-3 TRBV9 NA NA TGTGCCAGCAGCGGTCAGGGTTCCTCTGGAAACACCATATATTTT CASSGQGSSGNTIYF
TRBJ2-3 TRBV7-9 NA few TGTGCCAGCAGCTTAGAGACTTCGGATACGCAGTATTTT CASSLETSDTQYF
TRBJ2-3 TRBV5-1 NA few TGCGCCAGCAGGTCTCGCGACCTGGCTGATACGCAGTATTTT CASRSRDLADTQYF
TRBJ2-1 TRBV11-3 NA NA TGTGCCAGCAGCTCCGGACTGGAGGGTAATGAGCAGTTCTTC CASSSGLEGNEQFF
TRBJ2-1 TRBV24-1 TRBD1 few TGTGCCACCAGTGCCTCAACCGGGGACAGTTACAATGAGCAGTTCTTC CATSASTGDSYNEQFF
TRBJ1-6 TRBV20-1 TRBD1 few TGCAGTGCGTCCCGGGACAGCCTTAATTCACCCCTCCACTTT CSASRDSLNSPLHF
TRBJ2-5 TRBV23-1 TRBD2 NA TGCGCCAGCAGTCAGATTAGCGGGGGGAGCCAAGTGTACCAAGAGACCCAGTACTTC CASSQISGGSQVYQETQYF
TRBJ2-1 TRBV9 NA NA TGTGCCAGCAGCGCCGATGTGGGGAGGAATGAGCAGTTCTTC CASSADVGRNEQFF
TRBJ1-5 TRBV5-6 NA NA TGTGCCAGCAGCTTGGGCAGCAACAATCAGCCCCAGCATTTT CASSLGSNNQPQHF
TRBJ1-1 TRBV7-9 NA NA TGTGCCAGCAGCTTACAGGGGCAGGTGAACACTGAAGCTTTCTTT CASSLQGQVNTEAFF
TRBJ2-7 TRBV5-1 TRBD1 few TGCGCCAGCAGCAAGGACAGGGGGCTGAACGAGCAGTACTTC CASSKDRGLNEQYF
TRBJ1-3 TRBV5-1 NA few TGCGCCAGCAGCTTGGAAGGGTCTAGTAACACCATATATTTT CASSLEGSSNTIYF
TRBJ2-3 TRBV11-2 NA NA TGTGCCAGCAGCAGACAGTTATCGACAGATACGCAGTATTTT CASSRQLSTDTQYF
TRBJ2-2 TRBV20-1 NA many TGCAGTGCTAGAGCCGGGACCCTAGTTGGGGAGCTGTTTTTT CSARAGTLVGELFF
TRBJ2-5 TRBV15 TRBD2 few TGTGCCACCAGCAGGGCCGGGACTAGCCGGGGGGAGACCCAGTACTTC CATSRAGTSRGETQYF
TRBJ1-1 TRBV4-2 NA few TGTGCCAGCAGCCCCGAAGGATGGGGGGACACTGAAGCTTTCTTT CASSPEGWGDTEAFF
TRBJ2-2 TRBV6-2/TRBV6-3 TRBD1 NA TGTGCCAGCAGTACCCCCCCGAGGACAGGGGCGTCCACCGGGGAGCTGTTTTTT CASSTPPRTGASTGELFF
TRBJ1-5 TRBV20-1 TRBD1 NA TGCAGTGCTACCCAGGGGGAGGATCAGCCCCAGCATTTT CSATQGEDQPQHF
TRBJ2-7 TRBV7-2 NA NA TGTGCCAGCAGCTTAGTCGAAGGTCCCTACGAGCAGTACTTC CASSLVEGPYEQYF
TRBJ2-5 TRBV20-1 NA many TGCAGTGCTAGAGTGCGGGCACAAGAGACCCAGTACTTC CSARVRAQETQYF
TRBJ2-5 TRBV20-1 TRBD1 few TGCAGTGCTAGGTTTCCGGGACAGGGGTTGGAGACCCAGTACTTC CSARFPGQGLETQYF
TRBJ1-1 TRBV6-1 NA NA TGTGCCAGCAGTGCCCTTCGAGCGGACACTGAAGCTTTCTTT CASSALRADTEAFF
TRBJ1-1 TRBV5-1 NA NA TGCGCCAGCAGCCCCATCTCGGCCAACACTGAAGCTTTCTTT CASSPISANTEAFF
TRBJ1-1 TRBV29-1 NA few TGCAGCGTTGCTGGGCCGTCGAACACTGAAGCTTTCTTT CSVAGPSNTEAFF
TRBJ2-5 TRBV29-1 NA few TGCAGCGTTGAAAGGGGGGCAGGGGAGACCCAGTACTTC CSVERGAGETQYF
TRBJ1-1 TRBV9 TRBD1 NA TGTGCCAGCACCGTGACAGGGGTGAACACTGAAGCTTTCTTT CASTVTGVNTEAFF
TRBJ2-1 TRBV7-3 NA many TGTGCCAGCAGCTCCACAGACAATGAGCAGTTCTTC CASSSTDNEQFF
TRBJ1-1 TRBV11-2 NA NA TGTGCCAGCAGCCCTTTCACAATGGGACTTAACACTGAAGCTTTCTTT CASSPFTMGLNTEAFF
TRBJ2-1 TRBV6-6 NA NA TGTGCCAGCAATACAGGGTTAAACGACAATGAGCAGTTCTTC CASNTGLNDNEQFF
TRBJ2-7 TRBV5-6 NA many TGTGCCAGCAGCGGGACTTCCTACGAGCAGTACTTC CASSGTSYEQYF
TRBJ2-4 TRBV3-1 NA NA TGTGCCAGCAGCCCCTCTGGTGACAACATTCAGTACTTC CASSPSGDNIQYF
TRBJ1-4 TRBV10-3 NA few TGTGCCATCAGTGATACATCTTCAACTAATGAAAAACTGTTTTTT CAISDTSSTNEKLFF
TRBJ1-1 TRBV18 NA NA TGTGCCAGCTCACAGGGGTTGGACACTGAAGCTTTCTTT CASSQGLDTEAFF
TRBJ1-1 TRBV9 NA few TGTGCCAGCAGCGTTTCGACCGCGAACACTGAAGCTTTCTTT CASSVSTANTEAFF
TRBJ2-6 TRBV5-1 NA NA TGCGCCAGCAGAGGACTTGGGGCCAACGTCCTGACTTTC CASRGLGANVLTF
TRBJ2-1 TRBV20-1 TRBD2 once TGCAGTGCTAGATCCGGGGGGGCATCTCATGAGCAGTTCTTC CSARSGGASHEQFF
TRBJ2-5 TRBV15 NA NA TGTGCCACCGGTCGGGAGCAAGAGACCCAGTACTTC CATGREQETQYF
TRBJ2-1 TRBV5-1 TRBD1 NA TGCGCCAGCAGCTTGGCTACAGGGGCGGATGAGCAGTTCTTC CASSLATGADEQFF